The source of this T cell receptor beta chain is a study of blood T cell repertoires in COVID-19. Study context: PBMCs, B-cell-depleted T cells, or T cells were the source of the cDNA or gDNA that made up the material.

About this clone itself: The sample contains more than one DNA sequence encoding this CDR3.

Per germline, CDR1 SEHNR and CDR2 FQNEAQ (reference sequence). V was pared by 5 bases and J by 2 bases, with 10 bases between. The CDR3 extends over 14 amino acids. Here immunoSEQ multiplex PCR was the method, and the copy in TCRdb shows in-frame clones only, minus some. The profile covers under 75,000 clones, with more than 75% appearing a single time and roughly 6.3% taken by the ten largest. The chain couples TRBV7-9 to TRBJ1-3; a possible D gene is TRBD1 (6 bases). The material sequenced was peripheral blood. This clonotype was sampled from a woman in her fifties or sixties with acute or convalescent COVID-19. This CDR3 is CASSLQGAGNTIYF. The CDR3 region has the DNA TGTGCCAGCAGCCTACAGGGAGCTGGAAACACCATATATTTT.